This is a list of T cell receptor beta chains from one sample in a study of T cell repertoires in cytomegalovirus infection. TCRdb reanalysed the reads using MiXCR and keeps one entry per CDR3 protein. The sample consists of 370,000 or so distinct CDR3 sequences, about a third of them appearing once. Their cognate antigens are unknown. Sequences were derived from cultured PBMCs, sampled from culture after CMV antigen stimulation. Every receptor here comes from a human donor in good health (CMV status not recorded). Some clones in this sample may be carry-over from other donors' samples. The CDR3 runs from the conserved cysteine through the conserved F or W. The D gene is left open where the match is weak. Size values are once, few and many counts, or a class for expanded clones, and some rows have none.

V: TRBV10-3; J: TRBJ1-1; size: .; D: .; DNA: TGTGCCATCAGTGAACGAGAGGTAGGGAACACTGAAGCTTTCTTT; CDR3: CAISEREVGNTEAFF
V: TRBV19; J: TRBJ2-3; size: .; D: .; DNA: TGTGCCAGTAGTATGGTCCTACAGTCGAAAATCTACACTGGCACAGATACGCAGTATTTT; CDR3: CASSMVLQSKIYTGTDTQYF
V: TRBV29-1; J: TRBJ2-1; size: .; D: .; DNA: TGCAGCGTTGAGACGTCCGGGACCACGCTTAGGCAGTTCTTC; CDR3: CSVETSGTTLRQFF
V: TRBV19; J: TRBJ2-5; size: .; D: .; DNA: TGTGCCAGTAGTTCAGGGGAAGAGACCCAGTACTTC; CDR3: CASSSGEETQYF
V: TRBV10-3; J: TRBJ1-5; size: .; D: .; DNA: TGTGCCATCAGTGAGCGGGAAAATCAGCCCCAGCATTTT; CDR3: CAISERENQPQHF
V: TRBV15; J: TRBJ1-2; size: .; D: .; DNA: TGTGCCACCAGCACTGAGCGTGGGGGTTCCTATGGCTACACCTTC; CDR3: CATSTERGGSYGYTF
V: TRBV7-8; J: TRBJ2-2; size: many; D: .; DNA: TGTGCCAGCAGCCCTAGATGGAACACCGGGGAGCTGTTTTTT; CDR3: CASSPRWNTGELFF
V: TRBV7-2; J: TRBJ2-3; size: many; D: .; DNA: TGTGCCAGCAGCCCCCGGACCACAGATACGCAGTATTTT; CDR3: CASSPRTTDTQYF
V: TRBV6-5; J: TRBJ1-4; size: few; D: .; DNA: TGTGCCAGCAGTTACTCGGTGGGCGGAGGAGGGGAAAAACTGTTTTTT; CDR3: CASSYSVGGGGEKLFF
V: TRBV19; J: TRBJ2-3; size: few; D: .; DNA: TGTGCCAGTAGTATCACGACGGGTTCAGCAGATACGCAGTATTTT; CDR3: CASSITTGSADTQYF
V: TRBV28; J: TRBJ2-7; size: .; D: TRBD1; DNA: TGTGCCAGCAGTTTATATCGGACAGGGCCCTACGAGCAGTACTTC; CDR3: CASSLYRTGPYEQYF
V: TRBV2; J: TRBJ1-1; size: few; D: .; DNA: TGTGCCAGCAGTCGGCCTCAGGGAGGGCGGACTGAAGCTTTCTTT; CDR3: CASSRPQGGRTEAFF
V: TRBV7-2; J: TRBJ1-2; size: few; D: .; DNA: TGTGCCAGCAGCTTAGACGCAATTCAGGGGAGTGGCTATGGCTACACCTTC; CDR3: CASSLDAIQGSGYGYTF
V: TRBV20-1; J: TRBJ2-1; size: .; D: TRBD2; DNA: TGCAGTGCTAGACCGCTAGCGGGGGAAGACAATGAGCAGTTCTTC; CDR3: CSARPLAGEDNEQFF
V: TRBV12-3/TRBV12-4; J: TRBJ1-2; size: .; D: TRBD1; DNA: TGTGCCAGCACCTGGACAGGGGATAGCTATGGCTACACCTTC; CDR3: CASTWTGDSYGYTF
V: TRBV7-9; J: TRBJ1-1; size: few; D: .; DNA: TGTGCCAGCAGCTTACGACAGGACACTGAAGCTTTCTTT; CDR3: CASSLRQDTEAFF
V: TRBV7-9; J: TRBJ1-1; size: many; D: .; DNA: TGTGCCAGCAGCTTATGGGCTGTAGGGAGAGGCACTGAAGCTTTCTTT; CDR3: CASSLWAVGRGTEAFF
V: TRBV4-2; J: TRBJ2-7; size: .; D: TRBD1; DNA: TGTGCCAGCAGCCGGCGACAGGGTCGGTTTGGGGACGAGCAGTACTTC; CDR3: CASSRRQGRFGDEQYF
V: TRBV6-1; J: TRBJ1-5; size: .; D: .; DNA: TGTGCCAGCAGTCCGGCGGGGAATCAGCCCCAGCATTTT; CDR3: CASSPAGNQPQHF
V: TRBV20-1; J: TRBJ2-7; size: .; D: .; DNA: TGCAGTGCTAGAGTATTACTAGGCCTGGTCTACGAGCAGTACTTC; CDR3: CSARVLLGLVYEQYF
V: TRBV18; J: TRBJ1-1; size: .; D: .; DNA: TGTGCCAGCTCACCACCGAGCAGGGCTGCTGAAGCTTTCTTT; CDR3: CASSPPSRAAEAFF
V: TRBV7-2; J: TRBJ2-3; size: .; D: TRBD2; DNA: TGTGCCAGCAGCGAAGGACTAGCGGGCGCCGATACGCAGTTTTTT; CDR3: CASSEGLAGADTQFF
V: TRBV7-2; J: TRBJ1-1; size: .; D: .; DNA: TGTGCCAGCAGCTTGGACGGGGTAGACATGAACACTGAAGCTTTCTTT; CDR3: CASSLDGVDMNTEAFF
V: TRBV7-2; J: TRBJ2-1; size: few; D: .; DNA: TGTGCCAGCAGATTGAATGACGGGCTACCCTACAATGAGCAGTTCTTC; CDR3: CASRLNDGLPYNEQFF
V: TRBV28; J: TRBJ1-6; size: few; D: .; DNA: TGTGCCAGCAGTTCGACTAATTCACCCCTCCACTTT; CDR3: CASSSTNSPLHF
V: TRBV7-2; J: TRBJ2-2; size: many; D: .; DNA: TGTGCCAGCAGCCCCAACTCCGAGAGGGCCGGGGAGCTGTTTTTT; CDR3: CASSPNSERAGELFF
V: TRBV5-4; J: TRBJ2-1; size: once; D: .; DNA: TGTGCCAGCAGCTTGCCGTTTGACAATGAGCAGTTCTTC; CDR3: CASSLPFDNEQFF
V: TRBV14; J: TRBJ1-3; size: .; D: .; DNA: TGTGCCAGCAGCCAAGATCGATCCAGGGGACACACCATATATTTT; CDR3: CASSQDRSRGHTIYF
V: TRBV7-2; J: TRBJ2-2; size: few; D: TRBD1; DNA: TGTGCCAGCAGCCGACAGGGGGCGACCGGGGAGCTGTTTTTT; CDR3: CASSRQGATGELFF
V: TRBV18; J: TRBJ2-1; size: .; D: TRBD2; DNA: TGTGCCAGCTCACCACCTGGACTAGCGGGAGGGAACAATGAGCAGTTCTTC; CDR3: CASSPPGLAGGNNEQFF
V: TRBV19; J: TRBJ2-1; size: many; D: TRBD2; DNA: TGTGCCAGTAGTATCGGACTAGCGGGAGGTCGGAACTACAATGAGCAGTTCTTC; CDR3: CASSIGLAGGRNYNEQFF
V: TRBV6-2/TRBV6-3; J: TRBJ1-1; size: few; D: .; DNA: TGTGCCAGCAGTTGGAGGTCCGGGGGGGGCACTGAAGCTTTCTTT; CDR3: CASSWRSGGGTEAFF
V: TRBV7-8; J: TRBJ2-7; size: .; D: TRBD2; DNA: TGTGCCAGCAGCTTAGCCGGATTAGCGGGAGTTCTGTACGAGCAGTACTTC; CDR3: CASSLAGLAGVLYEQYF
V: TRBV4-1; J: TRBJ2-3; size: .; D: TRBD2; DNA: TGCGCCAGCAGCTTCAATCCGGGACTAGCGGGAGACAGTAGCACAGATACGCAGTATTTT; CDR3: CASSFNPGLAGDSSTDTQYF
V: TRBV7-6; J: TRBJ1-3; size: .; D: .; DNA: TGTGCCAGCAGCTTAGCGTTTGCAGGGACGGGAAACACCATATATTTT; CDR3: CASSLAFAGTGNTIYF
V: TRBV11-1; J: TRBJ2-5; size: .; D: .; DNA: TGTGCCAGCAGCTTAGACTTAAGGGTCGAGACCCAGTACTTC; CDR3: CASSLDLRVETQYF
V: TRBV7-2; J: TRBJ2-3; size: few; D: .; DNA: TGTGCCAGCAGCTCCTCTTCAGCGAGGGCCGCAGATACGCAGTATTTT; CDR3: CASSSSSARAADTQYF
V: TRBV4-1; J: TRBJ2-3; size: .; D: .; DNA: TGCGCCAGCAGCCAAGAGTGGGATACGCAGTATTTT; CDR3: CASSQEWDTQYF
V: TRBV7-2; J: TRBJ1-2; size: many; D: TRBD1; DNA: TGTGCCAGCAGCACTGGGACAGGAATAAACTATGGCTACACCTTC; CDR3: CASSTGTGINYGYTF
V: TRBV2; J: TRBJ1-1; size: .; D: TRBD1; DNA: TGTGCCAGCAGTGAAGCGCTCGGACAGGGGCTCGTCGAAGCTTTCTTT; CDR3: CASSEALGQGLVEAFF
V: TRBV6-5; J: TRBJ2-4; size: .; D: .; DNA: TGTGCCAGCAGTTATTCGGTAGTAGCCAAAAACATTCAGTACTTC; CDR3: CASSYSVVAKNIQYF
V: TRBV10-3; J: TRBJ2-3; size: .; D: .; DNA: TGTGCCATCAGCGACCGGGATTGGAACACAGATACGCAGTATTTT; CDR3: CAISDRDWNTDTQYF
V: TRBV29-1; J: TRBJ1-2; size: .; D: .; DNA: TGCAGCGTTGAAGGTTCAGTACAAGGCTACACCTTC; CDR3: CSVEGSVQGYTF
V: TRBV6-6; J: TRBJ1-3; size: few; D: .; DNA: TGTGCCAGCAGTTACTCCGAAACTAGATCTGGAAACACCATATATTTT; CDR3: CASSYSETRSGNTIYF
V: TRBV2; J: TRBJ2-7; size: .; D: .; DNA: TGTGCCAGCCGAATTTACGAGCAGTACTTC; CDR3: CASRIYEQYF
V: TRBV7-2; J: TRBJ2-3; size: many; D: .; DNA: TGTGCCAGCAGTAATAGCGTACAGGGTAACACAGATACGCAGTATTTT; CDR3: CASSNSVQGNTDTQYF
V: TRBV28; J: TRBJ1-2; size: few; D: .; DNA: TGTGCCAGCAGTAAACAGAGTAACTATGGCTACACCTTC; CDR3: CASSKQSNYGYTF
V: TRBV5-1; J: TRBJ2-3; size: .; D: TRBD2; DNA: TGCGCCAGCAGCTTGGCCCCTAGCGGGAATACAGATACGCAGTATTTT; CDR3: CASSLAPSGNTDTQYF
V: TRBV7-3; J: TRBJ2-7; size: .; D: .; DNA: TGTGCCAGCAGCTTAAGGGGTAACGGCCGGGACGAGCAGTACTTC; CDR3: CASSLRGNGRDEQYF
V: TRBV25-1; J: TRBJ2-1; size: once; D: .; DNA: TGTGCCAGCAGTTCCCTCTCCGGGGAGTGGACCTACAATGAGCAGTTCTTC; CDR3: CASSSLSGEWTYNEQFF
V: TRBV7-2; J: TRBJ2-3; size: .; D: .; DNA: TGTGCCAGCAGCCCCGGGCCCACCGGTACGCAGTATTTT; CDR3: CASSPGPTGTQYF
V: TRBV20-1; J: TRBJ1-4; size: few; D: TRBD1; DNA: TGCAGTGCTAGAGATCTCCAGGGGGTTGAAAAACTGTTTTTT; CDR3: CSARDLQGVEKLFF
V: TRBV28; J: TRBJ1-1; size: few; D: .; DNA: TGTGCCAGCACTCCGACTCGGAACACTGAAGCTTTCTTT; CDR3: CASTPTRNTEAFF
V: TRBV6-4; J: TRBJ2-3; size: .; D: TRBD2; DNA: TGTGCCAGCAGTTTTGGGAGGGGACGGATCACAGATACGCAGTATTTT; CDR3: CASSFGRGRITDTQYF
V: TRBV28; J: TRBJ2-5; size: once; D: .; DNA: TGTGCCAGCAGTACAACAGGGCCGGAGACCCAGTACTTC; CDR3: CASSTTGPETQYF
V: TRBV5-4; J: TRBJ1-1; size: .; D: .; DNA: TGTGCCAGCAGCCTGGGGGGTGAGGGGACTGAAGCTTTCTTT; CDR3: CASSLGGEGTEAFF
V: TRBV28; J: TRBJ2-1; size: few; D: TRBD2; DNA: TGTGCCAGCAGTTCCGGGACTAGCGGGAAAAGCTCCTACAATGAGCAGTTCTTC; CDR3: CASSSGTSGKSSYNEQFF